The 29 T cell receptor beta chains below were found in one sample sequenced in a study of blood T cell repertoires in COVID-19. Clones were sequenced by immunoSEQ multiplex PCR, and TCRdb holds only the in-frame ones, with some missing. The table includes about 170,000 clones, about 86% detected once. Sequences were obtained from peripheral blood. Source of these receptors: a woman older than 75 in a cohort sampled during active or convalescent COVID-19.

The rearrangement joins TRBV2 to TRBJ1-1, with a tentative D call TRBD1 (6 bases). The CDR3 is 15 amino acids. V lost 5 bases and J lost 2, with 15 bases in between. Per germline, CDR1 SNHLY and CDR2 FYNNEI. The CDR3 here is CASSPVQGLNTEAFF. The CDR3 bases are TGTGCCAGCAGTCCCGTACAGGGATTAAACACTGAAGCTTTCTTT.

The chain recombines TRBV4-1 with TRBJ2-1, with D possibly matching TRBD1 (5 bases). Trimming stripped 4 bases from V and 2 bases from J, with 9 bases between. The V gene's germline CDR1 is MGHRA and CDR2 YSYEKL. This CDR3 comprises 14 residues. Written as DNA, the CDR3 is TGCGCCAGCAGCCGAGCAGGGCCCTACAATGAGCAGTTCTTC. Translating it yields CASSRAGPYNEQFF.

Only one count was recorded for this clone. V gene TRBV5-1 combines with J gene TRBJ2-5; TRBD1 aligns across 9 bases. The CDR3 length is 16 residues. With 4 bases clipped from V and 1 base from J, the junction kept 8 bases outside the gene matches. The germline gives CDR1 SGHRS, CDR2 YFSETQ. The CDR3 loop reads CASSAGTGTGQETQYF. CDR3 nucleotides: TGCGCCAGCAGCGCCGGGACAGGGACGGGCCAAGAGACCCAGTACTTC.

The CDR3 loop reads CASSSTSGAPTDTQYF. The DNA of the CDR3 is TGCGCCAGCAGCTCAACGAGCGGAGCCCCCACAGATACGCAGTATTTT. The J gene is TRBJ2-3, the V gene TRBV5-1; maybe TRBD2 (5 bases). Deletions cut 3 bases from V and 2 bases from J, with 16 bases between. The CDR3 loop spans 16 amino acids. Germline CDR1 and CDR2: SGHRS and YFSETQ.

This clone was recorded only once. The gene calls are TRBV9 and TRBJ2-2; perhaps TRBD1 as D (6 bases). With 0 bases removed from V and 2 bases from J, the gap between germline ends came to 14 bases. This CDR3 comprises 17 residues. Germline V CDR1 and CDR2: SGDLS, YYNGEE. CDR3 region: CASSVAGGAVNTGELFF. The CDR3, as DNA: TGTGCCAGCAGCGTAGCTGGGGGCGCGGTAAACACCGGGGAGCTGTTTTTT.

V usage is TRBV11-3 and J usage is TRBJ2-7; TRBD1 might be the D (6 bases). This CDR3 comprises 17 residues. Germline V CDR1 and CDR2: SGHNT, YENEEA. Between the trimmed V and J ends, which lost 1 base and 0 bases, there was a span of 16 bases. CDR3 DNA sequence: TGTGCCAGCAGCTTAGGGGGGCGAAGGCTGAGCTCCTACGAGCAGTACTTC. It translates to CASSLGGRRLSSYEQYF.

Many counts were recorded for this clone. The chain uses TRBV12-3 or TRBV12-4 and TRBJ2-7; D gene unclear. Deletions cut 4 bases from V and 6 bases from J, with 13 bases between. The CDR3 totals 13 residues. DNA for the CDR3: TGTGCCAGCAGTTCCGGTCCTTCGAGCGAGCAGTACGTC. Translation: CASSSGPSSEQYV.

The rearrangement uses TRBV29-1 and TRBJ2-3; 14 bases line up with TRBD2. Per germline, CDR1 SQVTM and CDR2 ANQGSEA. The CDR3 runs 17 residues. V shed 1 base and J 0 bases; nucleotides not matched to a gene: 3. The CDR3 DNA reads as TGCAGCGTTGAAGGGACTAGCGGGAGGACTAGCACAGATACGCAGTATTTT. It encodes CSVEGTSGRTSTDTQYF.

CDR3 amino acids: CASSLTGTDNQPQHF. CDR3 nucleotide sequence: TGCGCCAGCAGCTTAACCGGGACAGATAATCAGCCCCAGCATTTT. The rearrangement links TRBV5-1 to TRBJ1-5; TRBD1 aligns across 7 bases. CDR3 length equals 15 residues. V shed 2 bases and J 4 bases; nucleotides not matched to a gene: 6. Germline V gene lookup returns CDR1 SGHRS and CDR2 YFSETQ. Variable domain in full (rest from reference TRBV5-1 and TRBJ1-5): KAGVTQTPRYLIKTRGQQVTLSCSPISGHRSVSWYQQTPGQGLQFLFEYFSETQRNKGNFPGRFSGRQFSNSRSEMNVSTLELGDSALYLCASSLTGTDNQPQHFGDGTRLSIL.

This clone was seen a single time. This sample also contains other DNA sequences that code for the same CDR3. The chain carries TRBV5-1 and TRBJ1-3, with TRBD1 identical over 7 bases. The J segment lost 0 bases and the V segment lost 5 bases, leaving 5 bases of the junction unmatched. Germline-derived CDR1 and CDR2 are SGHRS and YFSETQ. There are 15 residues in the CDR3. Here the CDR3 DNA reads TGCGCCAGCAGTCTCGGACAGGTCTCTGGAAACACCATATATTTT. The encoded protein is CASSLGQVSGNTIYF.

This chain links TRBV11-2 with TRBJ2-4, with TRBD2 matching 8 bases. V lost 1 base and J lost 6; bases outside the gene matches: 5. The CDR3 extends over 15 amino acids. CDR1 is SGHAT, CDR2 FQNNGV, per germline. The chain's CDR3 is CASSLVPGGGNIQYF. The CDR3 bases are TGTGCCAGCAGCTTAGTTCCGGGAGGGGGAAACATTCAGTACTTC.

The V call is TRBV20-1, the J call TRBJ1-5; no firm D call. V was cut by 4 bases and J by 5 bases, with 6 bases left in between. CDR1 and CDR2 (germline): DFQATT, SNEGSKA (reference sequence). This CDR3 is 11 amino acids long. The CDR3 loop is CSATVDQPQHF. The CDR3 DNA reads as TGCAGTGCTACAGTTGATCAGCCCCAGCATTTT.

The CDR3 sequence is CASSPRGDTEAFF. The CDR3 bases are TGTGCCAGCAGTCCACGGGGTGACACTGAAGCTTTCTTT. This rearrangement joins TRBV6-5 to TRBJ1-1; D gene unclear. V was shortened by 5 bases and J by 3 bases, with 10 bases between the two germline ends. The CDR3 sequence is 13 residues long. Germline CDR1 reads MNHEY; CDR2 reads SVGAGI.

About this clone itself: Germline is not matched at one junction end, which may reflect a read error. This sample also contains other DNA sequences that code for the same CDR3. This chain joins TRBV7-6 and TRBJ1-6; 8 bases map to TRBD1. This CDR3 has 18 residues. Germline V gene data show CDR1 as SGHVS and CDR2 as FNYEAQ. The CDR3, as DNA: TGCGCCAGCAGCTTAGTGGGCCCCACAGGGGGAATAGAGTCACCCCTCCACTTT. Protein: CASSLVGPTGGIESPLHF.

As for this clone: The same CDR3 can be traced to other DNA sequences in this sample. This chain links TRBV6-5 with TRBJ1-4; tentative D call: TRBD1 (5 bases). This CDR3 has 14 amino acids. The V end was cut by 2 bases, the J end by 7 bases, with 11 bases between. The germline gives CDR1 MNHEY, CDR2 SVGAGI. The CDR3 loop is CASSYQGTGEKLFF. The CDR3 DNA reads TGTGCCAGCAGTTACCAGGGTACAGGTGAAAAACTGTTTTTT.

This clone appeared a few times. The chain couples TRBV13 to TRBJ1-2, with TRBD1 as a possible D gene (5 bases). The CDR3 consists of 17 residues. Germline V gene sequence: CDR1 PRHDT, CDR2 FYEKMQ (reference sequence). V was pared by 0 bases and J by 0 bases, with 14 bases between. CDR3 protein: CASSLGLATVANYGYTF. Here the CDR3 DNA reads TGTGCCAGCAGCTTAGGCTTGGCGACAGTAGCTAACTATGGCTACACCTTC.

The V and J genes are TRBV10-3 and TRBJ1-2, with 7 positions matching TRBD1. This CDR3 is built from 15 residues. V shed 3 bases and J 6 bases; nucleotides not matched to a gene: 10. The germline V gene encodes CDR1 ENHRY and CDR2 SYGVKD. The CDR3 region is CAISEFRGGGDGYTF. DNA of the CDR3: TGTGCCATCAGTGAATTTCGAGGGGGCGGGGATGGCTACACCTTC.

V and J are TRBV27 and TRBJ2-3, with TRBD1 as a possible D gene (6 bases). Germline CDR1 is MNHEY and CDR2 is SMNVEV (reference sequence). V shed 11 bases and J shed 1 base, with 22 bases lying between them. The CDR3 extends over 16 amino acids. CDR3 DNA sequence: TGTGCCGCAGGGGTCGGGTGGGGGATGGGCACAGATACGCAGTATTTT. Residues: CAAGVGWGMGTDTQYF.

The chain is built from TRBV12-3 or TRBV12-4 and TRBJ2-2; no definite D call. V lost 4 bases to trimming and J lost 3 bases, with 3 bases between them. The CDR3 totals 12 residues. The CDR3, as DNA: TGTGCCAGCAGTTCTTACACCGGGGAGCTGTTTTTT. This gives the protein CASSSYTGELFF.

This clone was picked up one time. The CDR3 coding sequence is TGTGCCAGCAGCTTTTCTTGGGACACCTCTGGAAACACCATATATTTT. Its translation is CASSFSWDTSGNTIYF. J is TRBJ1-3 and V is TRBV7-9, with a possible D match to TRBD1 (6 bases). This CDR3 is 16 amino acids long. Germline V lookup: CDR1 SEHNR, CDR2 FQNEAQ (reference sequence). V lost 3 bases and J 0 bases, leaving 12 bases between the germline ends.

The chain recombines TRBV7-2 with TRBJ2-3; D is possibly TRBD2 (7 bases). Trimming shortened V by 6 bases and J by 3 bases, and 16 bases separated the two germline ends. The V gene's germline CDR1 is SGHTA and CDR2 FQGNSA. The CDR3 is 15 amino acids. CDR3 sequence (DNA): TGTGCCAGCAGTTTCGGGGGGCCCGGTACAGATACGCAGTATTTT. Translated, it gives CASSFGGPGTDTQYF.

The chain carries TRBV4-1 and TRBJ2-1, with D unclear. The V end was cut by 5 bases, the J end by 2 bases, with 10 bases between. Germline loops: CDR1 MGHRA, CDR2 YSYEKL. The CDR3 covers 14 residues. The CDR3 spells CASSRHPTYNEQFF. CDR3 nucleotides: TGCGCCAGCAGCAGACACCCAACCTACAATGAGCAGTTCTTC.

The chain combines TRBV18 with TRBJ2-7; 10 bases align to TRBD1. CDR3 length equals 15 residues. With V trimmed by 6 bases and J by 5 bases, 10 bases remained unmatched. The germline CDR1 and CDR2 sequences are KGHSH and LQKENI. The chain's CDR3 is CASSLRGQGLHEQYF. The CDR3 DNA sequence: TGTGCCAGCTCGCTCCGGGGACAGGGGCTGCACGAGCAGTACTTC.

V is TRBV19 and J is TRBJ2-2; 8 nucleotides align to TRBD1. Germline V CDR1 and CDR2: LNHDA, SQIVND (reference sequence). V gave up 6 bases and J gave up 5 bases; unmatched junction bases: 11. CDR3 length equals 16 residues. The DNA for the CDR3 is TGTGCCAGTAGCGAAGGGGCCAGGGGGCGAACCGGGGAGCTGTTTTTT. As protein: CASSEGARGRTGELFF.

The chain links TRBV7-2 to TRBJ1-2; TRBD1 is a possible D gene (6 bases). The CDR3 runs 18 residues. The germline gives CDR1 SGHTA, CDR2 FQGNSA. V was shortened by 0 bases and J by 0 bases, with 17 bases between the two germline ends. The CDR3 DNA reads as TGTGCCAGCAGCTTAGCCACAGGGATTATTTCAGCTAACTATGGCTACACCTTC. This gives the protein CASSLATGIISANYGYTF.

This clone was found a few times. This chain joins TRBV7-2 and TRBJ1-5; weak D call: TRBD1 (6 bases). The CDR3 length is 14 residues. With 5 bases removed from V and 12 bases from J, the gap between germline ends came to 20 bases. CDR1 and CDR2 (germline): SGHTA, FQGNSA. CDR3 protein: CASSLEVGQTVQHF. The CDR3 DNA follows: TGTGCCAGCAGCCTAGAGGTCGGACAGACGGTCCAGCATTTT.

This clone has more than one count but fewer than ten. CDR3 in amino acids: CASSRGGPGTDTQYF. CDR3 bases: TGTGCCAGCAGCCGCGGGGGCCCAGGCACAGATACGCAGTATTTT. J is TRBJ2-3 and V is TRBV7-2; tentatively, D is TRBD2 (7 bases). In germline, CDR1 is SGHTA, CDR2 FQGNSA. Trimming left V 5 bases short and J 1 base short, with 13 bases between. The CDR3 runs 15 residues.

The chain couples TRBV4-1 to TRBJ1-4; TRBD1 agrees at 9 bases. This CDR3 has 16 amino acids. V lost 4 bases, J lost 5 bases, and 8 bases stayed unmatched. The germline V gene has CDR1 MGHRA and CDR2 YSYEKL. In DNA, the CDR3 is TGCGCCAGCAGCCGCACGGCCGGACAGGGGAATGAAAAACTGTTTTTT. Residues: CASSRTAGQGNEKLFF.

This clone was detected a few times. The same CDR3 also results from other DNA sequences found in this sample. V usage is TRBV5-5 and J usage is TRBJ2-3; D perhaps matches TRBD1 (6 bases). This CDR3 spans 12 amino acids. V lost 2 bases and J 5 bases, leaving 6 bases between the germline ends. Looked up from germline, CDR1 is SGHKS and CDR2 is YYEKEE (reference sequence). Written as DNA, the CDR3 is TGTGCCAGCAGCTTACAGGGAGATACGCAGTATTTT. Its protein is CASSLQGDTQYF.